This T cell receptor (beta chain) was found in a study of blood T cells in healthy people across ages. Using a J-beta primer mix together with a sample-barcoded 5' primer, a second PCR was run for about 7 to 12 cycles. Each cDNA molecule was tagged by a template-switch adaptor that had 12 random nucleotides. TCRdb analysed the 5' RACE reads with MiXCR anew, one entry per CDR3 protein. Among about 780,000 distinct CDR3 sequences, 35% to 50% were seen once, and the ten largest hold 15% to 20%. There were healthy Caucasian individuals from Russia, aged roughly 6 to 90, serving as donors. The CDR3 consists of 16 residues. CDR1 ENHRY and CDR2 SYGVKD come from the germline V gene. J was trimmed by 7 bases and V by 5 bases; bases with no gene match: 14. Study findings and constraints: Higher diversity and more naive CD4+ cells were features of long-lived donors, compared to aged donors. Total diversity from one million sequenced T cells was likely underestimated.

Comment on this clonotype: Its antigen remains unidentified.

The sequence derives from a man of 80 years or more in good health. Material: blood. The chain combines TRBV10-3 with TRBJ2-1; 7 bases align to TRBD1. As DNA, the CDR3 is TGTGCCATCAGTTTTTCGAATCCGGGACAGAAGAATGAGCAGTTCTTC. Residues: CAISFSNPGQKNEQFF.